Included here is one T cell receptor (beta chain) sequence, with context. Its cognate antigen is unknown. This sample was included in a study of blood T cells in healthy people across ages. The second PCR ran about 6 to 11 cycles with a sample-barcoded 5' primer and J-beta primers. One entry per CDR3 protein, called by TCRdb with MiXCR from the 5' RACE reads. The sample has approximately 780,000 distinct CDR3 sequences; under 30% are singletons. The CDR3 is 16 residues long. V lost 0 bases, J lost 5 bases, and 7 bases stayed unmatched. Germline CDR1 reads LGHNA; CDR2 reads YNFKEQ. Whole-study results and caveats: In these data, TCR beta diversity tracked strongly with naive T cell percentage.

These data also featured in a second study, about T cells of mothers and their children. As reported in that work: Mothers yielded over 8 million CDR3 reads, children approximately 2.8 million each.

The chain joins TRBV4-2 to TRBJ2-5; TRBD2 matches 9 bases. Input material: blood. The sequence came from a boy aged 5-17 years in good health. CDR3 loop: CASSQDLGRGGETQYF. DNA for the CDR3: TGTGCCAGCAGCCAAGATCTTGGGCGGGGGGGTGAGACCCAGTACTTC.